A selection of T cell receptor beta chains follows, all from one sample in a study of cytomegalovirus exposure and HLA in healthy donors. Assay used: immunoSEQ multiplex PCR; TCRdb lists only in-frame clones, some missing. Here the sample table reports 130,000 to 150,000 clones. Sequencing was carried out using PBMCs. The origin of the receptors is a man aged 35 to 55 in good health and CMV-seronegative. The CDR3 runs from the conserved cysteine through the conserved F or W. A D gene is named only where the DNA matches it firmly.

D gene | J gene | V gene | CDR3 protein | CDR3 DNA
TRBD2 | TRBJ2-5 | TRBV11-2 | CASSLGPSGGQETQYF | TGTGCCAGCAGCTTAGGTCCTAGCGGTGGGCAAGAGACCCAGTACTTC
- | TRBJ1-6 | TRBV9 | CASSFGSANSPLHF | TGTGCCAGCAGCTTCGGGTCGGCTAATTCACCCCTCCACTTT
- | TRBJ1-1 | TRBV5-1 | CASSGGRLNTEAFF | TGCGCCAGCAGCGGGGGCAGGCTGAACACTGAAGCTTTCTTT
TRBD2 | TRBJ2-7 | TRBV28 | CASHLAGGPSYEQYF | TGTGCCAGCCATCTAGCGGGGGGTCCCTCCTACGAGCAGTACTTC
- | TRBJ1-1 | TRBV6-6 | CASHSGATEAFF | TGTGCCAGCCACTCAGGGGCCACTGAAGCTTTCTTT
TRBD1 | TRBJ1-1 | TRBV29-1 | CSAGGQSEAFF | TGCAGCGCTGGGGGACAGTCTGAAGCTTTCTTT
- | TRBJ2-7 | TRBV6-5 | CASRRREEGPYEQYF | TGTGCCAGCAGACGCCGGGAAGAAGGCCCCTACGAGCAGTACTTC
TRBD1 | TRBJ2-2 | TRBV5-1 | CASTETGLGTGELFF | TGCGCCAGCACCGAGACAGGGTTGGGCACCGGGGAGCTGTTTTTT
- | TRBJ2-6 | TRBV7-3 | CASSNRGKSSGANVLTF | TGTGCCAGCAGTAACCGGGGAAAAAGCTCTGGGGCCAACGTCCTGACTTTC
TRBD1 | TRBJ2-7 | TRBV19 | CASSTNRGTYEQYF | TGTGCCAGTAGTACTAACAGGGGAACCTACGAGCAGTACTTC
TRBD2 | TRBJ2-3 | TRBV7-2 | CASSHTFLAGGWTDTQYF | TGTGCCAGCAGCCACACTTTTCTAGCGGGGGGGTGGACAGATACGCAGTATTTT
- | TRBJ1-1 | TRBV6-1 | CASSGTVNTEAFF | TGTGCCAGCAGTGGAACAGTGAACACTGAAGCTTTCTTT
TRBD1 | TRBJ2-7 | TRBV18 | CASSPTTGSDYEQYF | TGTGCCAGCTCACCAACGACAGGGTCGGACTACGAGCAGTACTTC
- | TRBJ1-5 | TRBV25-1 | CASAAGGGNQPQHF | TGTGCCAGCGCAGCGGGGGGAGGCAATCAGCCCCAGCATTTT
TRBD2 | TRBJ2-3 | TRBV29-1 | CSVVGTREGNTDTQYF | TGCAGCGTGGTCGGGACGAGGGAGGGAAACACAGATACGCAGTATTTT
TRBD2 | TRBJ2-5 | TRBV10-2 | CASSDSGTSGALGTQYF | TGCGCCAGCAGTGACTCCGGGACTAGCGGGGCCCTAGGGACCCAGTACTTC
- | TRBJ2-5 | TRBV5-1 | CASSLAGQGETQYF | TGCGCCAGCAGCTTGGCGGGGCAGGGGGAGACCCAGTACTTC
- | TRBJ1-4 | TRBV19 | CASSIRWAGEKLFF | TGTGCCAGTAGTATAAGGTGGGCGGGCGAAAAACTGTTTTTT
TRBD2 | TRBJ2-7 | TRBV15 | CATSSPPGGEQYF | TGTGCCACCAGCAGCCCTCCGGGGGGCGAGCAGTACTTC
TRBD1 | TRBJ1-2 | TRBV5-4 | CASSLVTGDYGYTF | TGTGCCAGCAGCTTGGTAACAGGGGACTATGGCTACACCTTC
- | TRBJ1-6 | TRBV15 | CATSRDRSTSNSPLHF | TGTGCCACCAGCAGAGATCGAAGTACAAGTAATTCACCCCTCCACTTT
- | TRBJ2-2 | TRBV28 | CASSLPPAPGVRTGELFF | TGTGCCAGCAGTTTACCTCCTGCCCCGGGGGTGCGTACCGGGGAGCTGTTTTTT
TRBD1 | TRBJ1-1 | TRBV7-2 | CASSLVSGTGYTEAFF | TGTGCCAGCAGCTTAGTCTCCGGGACAGGCTACACTGAAGCTTTCTTT
TRBD1 | TRBJ2-7 | TRBV7-2 | CASSLGGTGAYEQYF | TGTGCCAGCAGCTTAGGGGGGACAGGGGCCTACGAGCAGTACTTC
- | TRBJ1-5 | TRBV6-6 | CASSYTHQNQPQHF | TGTGCCAGCAGTTATACACACCAAAATCAGCCCCAGCATTTT
- | TRBJ2-7 | TRBV28 | CASTNRQAPPEQYF | TGTGCCAGCACAAATCGACAGGCCCCACCGGAGCAGTACTTC
TRBD2 | TRBJ2-3 | TRBV29-1 | CSVEGVGLAGFRGTDTQYF | TGCAGCGTTGAAGGGGTAGGGCTAGCGGGGTTCCGGGGCACAGATACGCAGTATTTT
- | TRBJ2-2 | TRBV18 | CASSPRQGSTGELFF | TGTGCCAGCTCACCAAGGCAGGGATCCACCGGGGAGCTGTTTTTT
- | TRBJ2-7 | TRBV7-9 | CASRNGQNYEQYF | TGTGCCAGCAGGAACGGACAGAACTACGAGCAGTACTTC
- | TRBJ1-5 | TRBV6-1 | CASSESGANQPQHF | TGTGCCAGCAGTGAAAGCGGCGCCAATCAGCCCCAGCATTTT
- | TRBJ2-3 | TRBV6-1 | CASSERGITDTQYF | TGTGCCAGCAGTGAGAGAGGGATCACAGATACGCAGTATTTT
TRBD1 | TRBJ2-2 | TRBV7-6 | CASSLAAGQGAGELFF | TGTGCCAGCAGCTTAGCCGCGGGACAGGGGGCCGGGGAGCTGTTTTTT
TRBD1 | TRBJ2-1 | TRBV28 | CASKTLGTGVIRSYNEQFF | TGTGCCAGCAAGACTTTAGGGACAGGGGTAATCCGCTCCTACAATGAGCAGTTCTTC
TRBD2 | TRBJ2-7 | TRBV6-1 | CASSELGGVPLYEQYF | TGTGCCAGCAGTGAACTTGGGGGGGTCCCACTCTACGAGCAGTACTTC
- | TRBJ2-3 | TRBV7-6 | CASSLGPVTSTDTQYF | TGTGCCAGCAGCTTAGGTCCTGTTACTAGCACAGATACGCAGTATTTT
- | TRBJ1-2 | TRBV4-3 | CASSAQAAGGYTF | TGCGCCAGCAGCGCCCAAGCCGCGGGGGGCTACACCTTC
- | TRBJ1-1 | TRBV7-2 | CATRGALTEAFF | TGTGCTACTCGGGGGGCCCTCACTGAAGCTTTCTTT
- | TRBJ1-3 | TRBV6-6 | CASTPEWSSGNTIYF | TGTGCCAGCACTCCGGAGTGGAGCTCTGGAAACACCATATATTTT
- | TRBJ1-4 | TRBV29-1 | CSVKKGGGNEKLFF | TGCAGCGTTAAGAAGGGAGGAGGTAATGAAAAACTGTTTTTT
- | TRBJ2-5 | TRBV2 | CASNNRVETQYF | TGTGCCAGCAATAACAGGGTAGAGACCCAGTACTTC
TRBD1 | TRBJ2-6 | TRBV7-9 | CASSPGQGHSGANVLTF | TGTGCCAGCAGCCCGGGACAGGGCCACTCTGGGGCCAACGTCCTGACTTTC
TRBD2 | TRBJ2-5 | TRBV10-3 | CAIRERGDQETQYF | TGTGCCATCAGGGAGCGGGGGGATCAAGAGACCCAGTACTTC
TRBD1 | TRBJ2-7 | TRBV27 | CASSLQGAPYEQYF | TGTGCCAGCAGTTTACAGGGGGCACCCTACGAGCAGTACTTC
TRBD1 | TRBJ1-1 | TRBV6-6 | CASSSDRTNTEAFF | TGTGCCAGCAGTTCGGACAGGACGAATACTGAAGCTTTCTTT
TRBD2 | TRBJ2-5 | TRBV18 | CASSPLLAGEVGETQYF | TGTGCCAGCTCACCACTACTAGCGGGGGAAGTTGGAGAGACCCAGTACTTC
- | TRBJ2-4 | TRBV7-2 | CASSATDSFAKNIQYF | TGTGCCAGCAGCGCGACAGATTCCTTCGCCAAAAACATTCAGTACTTC
- | TRBJ2-3 | TRBV4-3 | CASSQDRRRTFTDTQYF | TGCGCCAGCAGCCAAGATCGCAGGAGGACTTTCACAGATACGCAGTATTTT
- | TRBJ1-6 | TRBV15 | CATSSSYNSPLHF | TGTGCCACCAGTAGCTCCTATAATTCACCCCTCCACTTT
- | TRBJ1-1 | TRBV15 | CATSKSDGLNTEAFF | TGTGCCACCAGCAAGAGTGATGGTTTGAACACTGAAGCTTTCTTT
- | TRBJ2-2 | TRBV7-2 | CASSSPTTGTRHNTGELFF | TGTGCCAGCAGCTCACCCACCACAGGGACAAGACATAACACCGGGGAGCTGTTTTTT
- | TRBJ1-3 | TRBV7-8 | CASSLAGRESGNTIYF | TGTGCCAGCAGCTTAGCCGGCAGGGAATCTGGAAACACCATATATTTT
- | TRBJ1-4 | TRBV2 | CASTLNEKLFF | TGTGCCAGCACCCTTAATGAAAAACTGTTTTTT
- | TRBJ1-3 | TRBV9 | CASSPMGTLSGNTIYF | TGTGCCAGCAGCCCGATGGGCACCCTAAGCGGAAACACCATATATTTT
- | TRBJ2-7 | TRBV5-1 | CASSESNLGEQYF | TGCGCCAGCAGCGAGAGCAACCTAGGCGAGCAGTACTTC
TRBD1 | TRBJ1-4 | TRBV6-1 | CASSGWDRGVTNEKLFF | TGTGCCAGCAGTGGATGGGACAGGGGGGTAACTAATGAAAAACTGTTTTTT
TRBD1 | TRBJ1-1 | TRBV29-1 | CSGRRTGRGTEAFF | TGCAGCGGACGACGGACAGGGCGGGGGACTGAAGCTTTCTTT
- | TRBJ1-6 | TRBV4-3 | CASSQQGSDPLHF | TGCGCCAGCAGCCAACAGGGTTCAGATCCCCTCCACTTT